This T cell receptor (beta chain) is from a study of T cells after yellow fever vaccination. TCRdb re-called the 5' RACE reads with MiXCR, one entry per CDR3 protein. The table shows around 25,000 distinct CDR3 sequences, with 4.5% occurring only once. The CDR3 length is 20 residues. V was shortened by 0 bases and J by 3 bases, with 21 bases between the two germline ends. This clonotype was observed many times. The chain uses TRBV12-3 or TRBV12-4 and TRBJ2-6; D remains ambiguous. This sequence originates from a man between 18 and 29 years old who received the YFV17D yellow fever vaccine. Sample: PBMCs, either bulk or a sorted T-cell subset (CD4+, CD8+, memory, or dextramer-sorted; not recorded which), taken on the day of the yellow fever booster vaccination. CDR3 DNA: TGTGCCAGCAGTTTAGCGCCCGATCCCTTGGATTTGGGTGGGGCCAACGTCCTGACTTTC. This gives the protein CASSLAPDPLDLGGANVLTF.